The 20 T cell receptor beta chains reported below all come from one sample, sequenced in a study of memory CD4+ T cells and cytomegalovirus serostatus. The sort gate was single viable CD3+CD4+CD8-CD45RO+ cells for memory CD4+ T cells. Measured with immunoSEQ multiplex PCR; TCRdb has only the in-frame clones, and not every one. The sample contains under 100,000 clones, around 80% of which appear only once. Sequencing input: memory CD4+ T cells from blood. The origin of the receptors is an adult in good health and CMV-seronegative.

This clone was detected only a few times. The rearrangement uses TRBV2 and TRBJ1-1, with 12 bases aligning to TRBD1. Per the germline V gene, CDR1 is SNHLY and CDR2 is FYNNEI. The CDR3 consists of 13 residues. With V trimmed by 11 bases and J by 1 base, 2 bases remained unmatched. The CDR3 nucleotides are TGTGCCGGGGGACAGGGGGCGAACACTGAAGCTTTCTTT. Its translation: CAGGQGANTEAFF.

CDR3 sequence (DNA): TGCGCCAGCAGCGTGGACAGGGTAGATGAAAAACTGTTTTTT. Translation gives CASSVDRVDEKLFF. This chain connects TRBV5-1 to TRBJ1-4, with TRBD1 matching 8 bases. Germline V lookup: CDR1 SGHRS, CDR2 YFSETQ. J lost 6 bases, V lost 4 bases, and 5 bases had no gene match. This CDR3 is 14 amino acids long. Using reference TRBV5-1 and TRBJ1-4 for the parts outside the CDR3, the full variable domain is KAGVTQTPRYLIKTRGQQVTLSCSPISGHRSVSWYQQTPGQGLQFLFEYFSETQRNKGNFPGRFSGRQFSNSRSEMNVSTLELGDSALYLCASSVDRVDEKLFFGSGTQLSVL.

With regard to this clone: Possible read error: a much larger clone is one base away. Additional DNA sequences in this sample encode the identical CDR3. The CDR3 bases are TGTGCCTGGAGTGTACGACAGGGCCTTCAGCCCCAGCATTTT. Residues: CAWSVRQGLQPQHF. The V gene is TRBV30, the J gene TRBJ1-5, with 7 nucleotides matching TRBD1. Losses at the gene ends were 0 bases for V and 6 bases for J; bases not matched to a gene: 5. Germline V gene data show CDR1 as GTSNPN and CDR2 as SVGIG (reference sequence). This CDR3 is 14 amino acids long.

This chain links TRBV11-3 with TRBJ2-5; 9 bases fit TRBD1. After removal of 5 bases from V and 3 bases from J, the junction contained 7 bases not matched to a gene. CDR1 is SGHNT and CDR2 is YENEEA in the germline V gene. This CDR3 has 15 residues. Written as DNA, the CDR3 is TGTGCCAGCAGCCCGGGGGACAGGGTAAAAGAGACCCAGTACTTC. Its translation: CASSPGDRVKETQYF. Together with reference TRBV11-3 and TRBJ2-5, the CDR3 gives the full variable domain: EAGVVQSPRYKIIEKKQPVAFWCNPISGHNTLYWYLQNLGQGPELLIRYENEEAVDDSQLPKDRFSAERLKGVDSTLKIQPAELGDSAVYLCASSPGDRVKETQYFGPGTRLLVL.

The chain combines TRBV9 with TRBJ2-1; 9 positions match TRBD2. The CDR3 has 16 residues. Trimming removed 0 bases from V and 4 bases from J; junction bases left unmatched: 5. Germline V gene data show CDR1 as SGDLS and CDR2 as YYNGEE. CDR3 amino acids: CASSVGAGGTYNEQFF. The CDR3 nucleotides are TGTGCCAGCAGCGTAGGTGCGGGAGGGACTTACAATGAGCAGTTCTTC.

CDR3 nucleotides: TGTGCCAGCAGTAGCGGTGCTAATGAAAAACTGTTTTTT. Protein product: CASSSGANEKLFF. The rearrangement links TRBV28 to TRBJ1-4, with D hard to call. Trimming removed 5 bases at V and 3 bases at J, with 7 bases between. This CDR3 contains 13 residues. Germline values: CDR1 MDHEN, CDR2 SYDVKM.

This clone was counted a few times. The rearrangement joins TRBV4-1 to TRBJ1-1, with TRBD1 matching 9 bases. The CDR3 contains 16 residues. Germline V gene lookup returns CDR1 MGHRA and CDR2 YSYEKL. V dropped 4 bases and J dropped 2; count of bases not matched to a gene: 8. The CDR3 spells CASSPGQGRGNTEAFF. CDR3 coding DNA: TGCGCCAGCAGCCCGGGACAGGGTCGAGGAAACACTGAAGCTTTCTTT.

This clone has more than one count but fewer than ten. CDR3 sequence: CASSFRGTSGGSSYNEQFF. Written as DNA, the CDR3 is TGTGCCAGCAGCTTCCGCGGGACTAGCGGGGGAAGCTCCTACAATGAGCAGTTCTTC. The chain employs TRBV11-2 and TRBJ2-1, with TRBD2 identical over 14 bases. Germline values: CDR1 SGHAT, CDR2 FQNNGV. There are 19 residues in the CDR3. V dropped 3 bases and J dropped 0; count of bases not matched to a gene: 7.

This sequence joins TRBV30 and TRBJ2-1, with D possibly matching TRBD2 (7 bases). Trimming left V 4 bases short and J 7 bases short, with 14 bases between. Germline CDR1 and CDR2: GTSNPN and SVGIG (reference sequence). The CDR3 sequence is 13 residues long. CDR3 in amino acids: CAWKRGAGNEQFF. CDR3 sequence (DNA): TGTGCCTGGAAACGGGGGGCGGGGAATGAGCAGTTCTTC.

This clone was counted only a few times. For the CDR3, the DNA is TGTGCCAGCAGCCTTCGGGGTGGGAACACTGAAGCTTTCTTT. This sequence encodes CASSLRGGNTEAFF. The rearrangement links TRBV5-4 to TRBJ1-1; D unclear. Trimming removed 4 bases from V and 1 base from J, with 11 bases in between. The germline gives CDR1 SGHNT, CDR2 YYREEE (reference sequence). CDR3 size: 14 residues.

This sequence joins TRBV18 and TRBJ1-2; D gene unclear. Germline CDR1 reads KGHSH; CDR2 reads LQKENI. Trimming shortened V by 3 bases and J by 7 bases, and 15 bases separated the two germline ends. The CDR3 has 14 residues. CDR3 nucleotides: TGTGCCAGCTCACCGGCGGCCGTCTCGGGTGGCTACACCTTC. As protein: CASSPAAVSGGYTF.

V gene TRBV5-1 combines with J gene TRBJ2-7; 7 positions match TRBD1. The ends lost 5 bases at V and 0 bases at J; junction bases unmatched: 8. The CDR3 extends over 15 amino acids. Germline CDR1 SGHRS, CDR2 YFSETQ. The CDR3 DNA follows: TGCGCCAGCAGAACCGGACAGGCAAACTCCTACGAGCAGTACTTC. It yields the protein CASRTGQANSYEQYF.

This clone was found once. The V and J genes are TRBV19 and TRBJ2-7; 9 nucleotides align to TRBD1. Germline trimming cut 3 bases from V and 6 bases from J; bases unmatched to any gene: 9. The CDR3 spans 15 residues. Per the germline V gene, CDR1 is LNHDA and CDR2 is SQIVND (reference sequence). CDR3 sequence (DNA): TGTGCCAGTAGTATTGGGGGACAGGGAGCGGCCGAGCAGTACTTC. Amino acid sequence: CASSIGGQGAAEQYF.

V usage is TRBV5-4 and J usage is TRBJ2-7; 7 nucleotides align to TRBD2. The CDR3 runs 13 residues. Germline CDR1 is SGHNT and CDR2 is YYREEE (reference sequence). J was trimmed by 2 bases and V by 10 bases; bases with no gene match: 9. The CDR3 loop is CAVGVGGAYEQYF. In DNA form, the CDR3 reads TGTGCCGTCGGCGTTGGGGGGGCCTACGAGCAGTACTTC.

This rearrangement joins TRBV5-1 to TRBJ1-3; D is ambiguous. Germline CDR1 is SGHRS and CDR2 is YFSETQ. The CDR3 length is 15 residues. V lost 4 bases to trimming and J lost 0 bases, with 11 bases between them. The CDR3 loop is CASSPATDSGNTIYF. For the CDR3, the DNA is TGCGCCAGCAGCCCCGCAACCGACTCTGGAAACACCATATATTTT.

The chain joins TRBV18 to TRBJ1-2; D unresolved. The CDR3 is made up of 15 amino acids. V was clipped by 3 bases and J by 8 bases, with 19 bases between them. CDR1 KGHSH and CDR2 LQKENI come from the germline V gene. The CDR3 sequence is CASSPQFDAGEGYTF. CDR3 nucleotide sequence: TGTGCCAGCTCACCCCAATTCGACGCCGGAGAAGGCTACACCTTC.

The rearrangement links TRBV29-1 to TRBJ2-7; the D gene is possibly TRBD2 (6 bases). With 0 bases removed from V and 9 bases from J, the gap between germline ends came to 30 bases. The CDR3 consists of 18 residues. Germline values: CDR1 SQVTM, CDR2 ANQGSEA. The CDR3 sequence: CSVEDGGNVNPSPDGQYF. The CDR3 DNA follows: TGCAGCGTTGAAGACGGAGGGAACGTCAATCCTTCACCTGACGGGCAGTACTTC.

The rearrangement links TRBV7-8 to TRBJ2-2; no clear D gene. CDR1 SGHVS and CDR2 FQNEAQ come from the germline V gene. Trimming removed 1 base from V and 3 bases from J, with 9 bases in between. The CDR3 runs 15 residues. CDR3 sequence reads: CASSLETTYTGELFF. The CDR3 nucleotides are TGTGCCAGCAGCTTAGAGACGACTTACACCGGGGAGCTGTTTTTT.

The chain carries TRBV6-6 and TRBJ1-6; TRBD1 matches 9 bases. This CDR3 has 14 amino acids. CDR1 MNHNY and CDR2 SVGAGI come from the germline V gene (reference sequence). J gave up 10 bases and V 2 bases, and 3 bases lay outside the gene matches. CDR3 in amino acids: CASSYRQGESPLHF. The CDR3 DNA reads as TGTGCCAGCAGTTACAGACAGGGGGAATCACCCCTCCACTTT.

As regards this clone: Sequence at one end of the junction differs from germline and may be a read error. The rearrangement links TRBV9 to TRBJ2-3; D remains unclear. Germline V gene lookup returns CDR1 SGDLS and CDR2 YYNGEE. The CDR3 spans 15 residues. The CDR3 region has the DNA TGTGCCAGCAGCGTTGGCCAGTTAACCGAAGATCCGCAGTATTTT. Translation gives CASSVGQLTEDPQYF.